This T cell receptor beta chain is drawn from a study of technical replicates of blood from several donors. This clone was recorded once. V lost 3 bases, J lost 4 bases, and 7 bases stayed unmatched. The CDR3 is 15 residues long. CDR1 and CDR2 from the germline V gene are KGHSH and LQKENI. Sequencing was performed with immunoSEQ multiplex PCR; in TCRdb, only in-frame clones are kept and a portion is missing. This table holds approximately 74,000 clones, approximately 88% found once. This TCR came from a human donor in good health. Some clones in this sample may be carry-over from other donors' samples. The sequenced sample consisted of PBMCs. The V and J genes are TRBV18 and TRBJ2-5, with 8 bases aligning to TRBD1. CDR3 DNA: TGTGCCAGCTCACCCCCTGGGACAGGAGGAGAGACCCAGTACTTC. Amino acid sequence: CASSPPGTGGETQYF. Drawing the rest from reference TRBV18 and TRBJ2-5, the complete variable domain is NAGVMQNPRHLVRRRGQEARLRCSPMKGHSHVYWYRQLPEEGLKFMVYLQKENIIDESGMPKERFSAEFPKEGPSILRIQQVVRGDSAAYFCASSPPGTGGETQYFGPGTRLLVL.